The 4 T cell receptor beta chains listed next were all sequenced from one sample in a study of blood T cell repertoires in COVID-19. Measured with immunoSEQ multiplex PCR; TCRdb has only the in-frame clones, and not every one. The table has fewer than 90,000 clones, around 90% seen once. Material for sequencing was peripheral blood. Receptor source: a man aged 65-85 years with acute or convalescent COVID-19.

In nucleotides, the CDR3 is TGTGCCAGCAGCCAAGAACCGGGACAGGGACGTACGCAGTATTTT. This encodes CASSQEPGQGRTQYF. This chain joins TRBV3-1 (or the pseudogene TRBV3-2) and TRBJ2-3; 9 bases are shared with TRBD1. Germline V gives CDR1 LGHDT, CDR2 YNNKEL (reference sequence). The CDR3 runs to 15 residues. J was trimmed by 8 bases and V by 0 bases; bases with no gene match: 6.

V usage is TRBV6-5 and J usage is TRBJ1-4; no clear D. Germline V CDR1 and CDR2: MNHEY, SVGAGI. Trimming removed 5 bases at V and 0 bases at J, with 10 bases between. The CDR3 is 15 amino acids. CDR3 DNA: TGTGCCAGCAGTCCGGGAGGGTCAACTAATGAAAAACTGTTTTTT. Translating it yields CASSPGGSTNEKLFF.

This clone was counted a single time. The rearrangement links TRBV25-1 to TRBJ1-2; D is uncertain. V gave up 10 bases and J gave up 1 base, with 10 bases separating them. This CDR3 is 12 amino acids long. CDR1 and CDR2 from the germline V gene are MGHDK and SYGVNS. CDR3 region: CATETYNYGYTF. CDR3 nucleotides: TGTGCCACCGAGACATATAACTATGGCTACACCTTC.

The V call is TRBV14, the J call TRBJ2-1; D gene unclear. V was cut by 0 bases and J by 8 bases, with 14 bases left in between. From germline, CDR1 is SGHDN and CDR2 FVKESK. The CDR3 sequence is 15 residues long. The CDR3: CASSQDPGPWYEQFF. CDR3 coding DNA: TGTGCCAGCAGCCAAGACCCTGGGCCTTGGTATGAGCAGTTCTTC. Based on the CDR3 plus reference TRBV14 and TRBJ2-1, the full variable domain is EAGVTQFPSHSVIEKGQTVTLRCDPISGHDNLYWYRRVMGKEIKFLLHFVKESKQDESGMPNNRFLAERTGGTYSTLKVQPAELEDSGVYFCASSQDPGPWYEQFFGPGTRLTVL.